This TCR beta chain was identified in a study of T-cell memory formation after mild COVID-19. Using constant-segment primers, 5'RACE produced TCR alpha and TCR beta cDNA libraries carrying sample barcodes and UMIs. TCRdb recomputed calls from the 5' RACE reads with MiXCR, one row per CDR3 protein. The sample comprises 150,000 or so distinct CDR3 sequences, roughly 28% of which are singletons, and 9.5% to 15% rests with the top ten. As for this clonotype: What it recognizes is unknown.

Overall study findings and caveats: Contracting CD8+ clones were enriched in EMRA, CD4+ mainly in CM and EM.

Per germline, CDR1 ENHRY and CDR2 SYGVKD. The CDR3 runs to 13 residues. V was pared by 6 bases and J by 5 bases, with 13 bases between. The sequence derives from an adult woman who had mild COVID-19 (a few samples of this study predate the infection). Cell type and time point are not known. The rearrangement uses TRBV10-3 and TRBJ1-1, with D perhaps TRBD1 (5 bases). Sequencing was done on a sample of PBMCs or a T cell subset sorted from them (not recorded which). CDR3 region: CAIRAGEATEAFF. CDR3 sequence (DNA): TGTGCCATCAGGGCGGGGGAGGCTACTGAAGCTTTCTTT.